This note documents a single T cell receptor (beta chain) sequence. Antigen: not known. The junction does not match germline at one end; this may be a read error. The data originate from a study of blood T cells in healthy people across ages. The CDR3 loop spans 14 amino acids. The germline gives CDR1 LNHNV, CDR2 YYDKDF (reference sequence). Per-sample PBMC isolation yielded at least 6.5 million cells. Study-wide results and limits: Unsorted PBMCs prevented conclusive naive versus antigen-experienced comparison.

Then a second PCR, running about 6 to 12 cycles, was carried out with a sample-barcoded 5' primer and a J-beta primer mix. Every individual sample yielded 2.5 million or more paired-end reads (each containing CDR3). A single record per CDR3 protein comes from TCRdb applying MiXCR to the 5' RACE reads. The table has hundreds of thousands of distinct CDR3 sequences, more than 45% seen once. V usage is TRBV15 and J usage is TRBJ2-6; TRBD1 is a possible D gene (5 bases). Sequencing was carried out using blood. The receptor was derived from a man in his thirties or forties in good health. The CDR3 loop reads CATSRSHGADVLTF. The CDR3 DNA reads as TGTGCCACCAGCAGGTCCCATGGGGCCGACGTCCTGACTTTC.